This T cell receptor beta chain appears in the sequencing data of a study of blood T cell repertoires in COVID-19. Study-level information: In each case, the material was cDNA or gDNA derived from T cells, B-cell-depleted T cells, or PBMCs.

In the original workflow: Amplification from reference gene primers served as the basis for estimated nucleated cell counts. TCRdb's table, derived via immunoSEQ multiplex PCR, lists solely in-frame clones and lacks some. The V and J calls and clone size are taken from that table; D and trimming were inferred from the DNA. The data show some 200,000 clones, around 89% seen once. The length of the CDR3 is 13 residues. Germline CDR1 and CDR2: SQVTM and ANQGSEA. Trimming took off 4 bases at V and 6 bases at J, with 15 bases between the two ends. Sequencing used peripheral blood. The sequence derives from a woman aged 40 to 50 with acute or convalescent COVID-19. The gene calls are TRBV29-1 and TRBJ1-1; D is possibly TRBD1 (5 bases). DNA for the CDR3: TGCAGCGTTGGGGCAGGGCGCGATGCTGAAGCTTTCTTT. As protein: CSVGAGRDAEAFF.